This T cell receptor beta chain was captured by sequencing in a study of T cell responses to AZD1222 COVID-19 vaccine listed by TCRdb under 2021. Background on the whole study: AZD1222 recipients whose second dose came at about 4 weeks and those whose second dose came at about 12 weeks were combined into one group, since spike-specific TCR depth and breadth did not differ between the two schedules. TCR sequencing was performed for over 230 trial participants, of whom roughly 200 were given two doses of AZD1222 and approximately 26 were given two doses of MenACWY control vaccine. Enrollment into the trials was organized by age into subgroups of 18-55, 56-69 and 70-plus years, and those subgroups contained about 160, 30 and 59 TCR-sequenced participants, respectively.

In light of the paper, this sample's time point label describes: baseline before first vaccination. Vaccinee samples came from UK trials COV001 and COV002, including a single-blind randomized controlled phase 2/3 trial of AZD1222 (ChAdOx1 nCoV-19) in healthy adults. For TCRbeta chain sequencing, PBMC samples from trial participants were taken at day 0 and at day 28 after the second dose. Concerning this clone itself: Its antigen remains unidentified. No base quality information exists; no much larger clone differs at one position.

Taken from cysteine to phenylalanine, the CDR3 has 16 residues. Only the CDR3 part of the read is kept: 48 bases, read in frame from the first base. From the germline V gene, CDR1 is SGHDN and CDR2 is FVKESK. V trim: 2 bases; J trim: 4 bases; unmatched bases: 3. Summary of the overall study and its limitations: A significant rise in spike-specific TCR breadth and depth was observed after two AZD1222 doses relative to day 0 and relative to MenACWY recipients. Most participants were white British and females outnumbered males, and the authors suggested that clonal diversity may have been underestimated. No day 14 peak-response samples were available, so repertoires were characterized only after the peak T cell response. Only five to seven AZD1222 recipients were SARS-CoV-2 seropositive at baseline, limiting conclusions about previously exposed vaccinees. Nearly half of unique spike-specific TCRs reportedly recognized epitopes outside regions mutated in the B.1.351 and B.1.1.7 variants. The 56-69-year group was small, and its depth increase did not reach significance, likely because of low power. The whole spike protein was spanned by vaccine-associated CD4 TCRs, and dominant responses were seen in regions 160-218 and 743-854.

The CDR3 regions of human TCRbeta chains were subjected to immunosequencing. In the source study's methods: Repertoire TCRs were matched against a reference library of SARS-CoV-2-specific TCRs generated with the MIRA antigen-specificity platform. Breadth meant the fraction of unique TCRs that were SARS-CoV-2-associated, whereas depth meant the fraction of total T cells that were SARS-CoV-2-associated. Using the MIRA data, each spike-specific TCR was mapped to the spike region that the TCR reacts to and placed in a CD4 or CD8 class. Log10-transformed breadth and depth values were compared by one-way ANOVA with Sidak's multiple comparisons tests. This immuneACCESS table, as held by TCRdb, lists in-frame sequences with V and J called but not all clones. Of the missing ones, under half trace to an unresolved V gene in checked studies; the others have no known cause. For V, J and clone size, that table is used; D and trimming come from the DNA. Across this sample there are about 140,000 clones, with less than 95% seen only once. The top ten clonotypes cover approximately 2.8% of the sample.

The V and J genes are TRBV14 and TRBJ2-5; 14 middle bases align to TRBD2. The sequencing here drew on peripheral blood, taken on day 0 of AZD1222 vaccination. The source is an adult in good health. The nucleotides are TGTGCCAGCAGCCAATTGGGACTAGCGGGAGCAGAGACCCAGTACTTC. Its translation reads: CASSQLGLAGAETQYF. The reference TRBV14 and TRBJ2-5 proteins fill in what lies around the CDR3, so the full variable domain reads EAGVTQFPSHSVIEKGQTVTLRCDPISGHDNLYWYRRVMGKEIKFLLHFVKESKQDESGMPNNRFLAERTGGTYSTLKVQPAELEDSGVYFCASSQLGLAGAETQYFGPGTRLLVL.